These 31 T cell receptor beta chains were all obtained from the same sample, sequenced in a study of T cells in Graves' hyperthyroidism and ophthalmopathy. It was RNA transcripts that yielded the amplified TCR beta CDR3 regions. The primer set for the first-round RT-PCR of the TCR CDR3 was HTBI. TCRdb called the multiplex PCR reads again in MiXCR, with one record for every CDR3 protein. The data show hundreds of thousands of distinct CDR3 sequences, 45% seen once. The sample comprised peripheral blood or thyroid tissue (not recorded which). These receptors were taken from an adult man with Graves' disease, either hyperthyroidism or ophthalmopathy (not recorded which).

This rearrangement joins TRBV19 to TRBJ2-7; D is ambiguous. The V gene's germline CDR1 is LNHDA and CDR2 SQIVND (reference sequence). V lost 5 bases and J lost 8, with 13 bases in between. CDR3 length: 12 amino acids. The DNA of the CDR3 is TGTGCCAGTAGTCCCCCGTCCCGCCAGCAGTACTTC. This encodes CASSPPSRQQYF.

This clonotype appeared a few times. J is TRBJ2-5 and V is TRBV12-5; no clear D. The CDR3 covers 11 residues. Trimming left V 3 bases short and J 5 bases short, with 4 bases between. The germline gives CDR1 LGHNT, CDR2 FRNRAP. The CDR3 DNA follows: TGTGCTAGTGGTTTCGGGGAGACCCAGTACTTC. Its protein is CASGFGETQYF.

This rearrangement joins TRBV2 to TRBJ1-1; no reliable D call. Germline V gives CDR1 SNHLY, CDR2 FYNNEI. V was clipped by 0 bases and J by 6 bases, with 11 bases between them. This CDR3 comprises 14 residues. The CDR3 sequence is CASSEALRSSEAFF. The CDR3 DNA reads as TGTGCCAGCAGTGAAGCGCTTCGTTCCTCTGAAGCTTTCTTT. Full variable domain (remainder filled in from reference TRBV2 and TRBJ1-1): EPEVTQTPSHQVTQMGQEVILRCVPISNHLYFYWYRQILGQKVEFLVSFYNNEISEKSEIFDDQFSVERPDGSNFTLKIRSTKLEDSAMYFCASSEALRSSEAFFGQGTRLTVV.

This clonotype was detected a few times. V gene TRBV20-1 combines with J gene TRBJ1-1; possibly TRBD1 for D (5 bases). The CDR3 has 16 amino acids. Trimming left V 4 bases short and J 0 bases short, with 18 bases between. The germline V gene has CDR1 DFQATT and CDR2 SNEGSKA (reference sequence). CDR3 protein: CSAKGGGTYLNTEAFF. The CDR3 DNA sequence: TGCAGTGCTAAGGGCGGAGGGACTTACTTGAACACTGAAGCTTTCTTT.

The chain combines TRBV10-3 with TRBJ2-7; D remains ambiguous. There are 16 residues in the CDR3. The V gene lost 3 bases and the J gene lost 0 bases, with 15 bases spanning the gap. The V gene's germline CDR1 is ENHRY and CDR2 SYGVKD. This CDR3 reads CAISERLDHVSYEQYF. CDR3 in DNA: TGTGCCATCAGTGAAAGATTGGACCACGTCTCCTACGAGCAGTACTTC.

The table lists this clonotype with many counts. V is TRBV29-1 and J is TRBJ1-4; 7 nucleotides match TRBD1. This CDR3 comprises 12 residues. Germline CDR1 SQVTM, CDR2 ANQGSEA. Losses at the gene ends were 8 bases for V and 15 bases for J; bases not matched to a gene: 15. Here the CDR3 reads CSTKEPGQSLFF. DNA of the CDR3: TGCAGCACGAAGGAACCGGGACAGAGTTTGTTTTTT.

This clonotype came up once. One end of the junction does not line up with germline, which may come from a read error. This chain uses TRBV19 with TRBJ1-5; a possible D gene is TRBD1 (5 bases). The CDR3 is made up of 13 amino acids. Germline V gene sequence: CDR1 LNHDA, CDR2 SQIVND (reference sequence). The CDR3 region is CASALTAADLGDF. The CDR3 DNA sequence: TGTGCCAGTGCCCTAACCGCGGCCGACTTAGGGGATTTT.

This clonotype appeared a few times. This chain connects TRBV20-1 to TRBJ1-2, with a tentative D call TRBD1 (6 bases). V shed 6 bases and J shed 3 bases, with 14 bases lying between them. The germline gives CDR1 DFQATT, CDR2 SNEGSKA (reference sequence). There are 13 residues in the CDR3. DNA of the CDR3: TGCAGTGCCCGACAGGTTCGAGACTATGGCTACACCTTC. Protein sequence: CSARQVRDYGYTF.

This clonotype was detected only a few times. The J gene is TRBJ1-5, the V gene TRBV12-5; D is possibly TRBD1 (5 bases). The V gene's germline CDR1 is LGHNT and CDR2 FRNRAP. V lost 3 bases, J lost 2 bases, and 8 bases lay in between. The CDR3 contains 14 residues. The CDR3 reads CASGLGVGNQPQHF. As DNA, the CDR3 is TGTGCTAGTGGTTTAGGGGTAGGCAATCAGCCCCAGCATTTT.

This clonotype occurred a few times. The rearrangement joins TRBV29-1 to TRBJ2-6; D is perhaps TRBD2 (5 bases). V lost 0 bases to trimming and J lost 0 bases, with 15 bases between them. The CDR3 totals 18 residues. CDR1 and CDR2 (germline): SQVTM, ANQGSEA. CDR3 region: CSVEDFKAAHSGANVLTF. The CDR3 nucleotides are TGCAGCGTTGAAGATTTTAAAGCGGCGCACTCTGGGGCCAACGTCCTGACTTTC.

The chain couples TRBV9 to TRBJ1-1, with TRBD1 identical over 7 bases. The germline V gene has CDR1 SGDLS and CDR2 YYNGEE. J was trimmed by 1 base and V by 3 bases; bases with no gene match: 6. The CDR3 has 15 amino acids. CDR3 residues: CASSAQGTANTEAFF. The CDR3 bases are TGTGCCAGCAGCGCCCAGGGGACAGCGAACACTGAAGCTTTCTTT.

The chain carries TRBV19 and TRBJ2-7; D unclear. This CDR3 has 12 amino acids. Germline-derived CDR1 and CDR2 are LNHDA and SQIVND (reference sequence). Trimming took off 5 bases at V and 5 bases at J, with 10 bases between the two ends. CDR3 sequence reads: CASSQGVNEQYF. The CDR3 DNA follows: TGTGCCAGTAGTCAAGGTGTAAACGAGCAGTACTTC.

This chain uses TRBV2 with TRBJ1-5; D is unclear. This CDR3 contains 10 residues. V was pared by 0 bases and J by 9 bases, with 0 bases between. Germline values: CDR1 SNHLY, CDR2 FYNNEI. CDR3 bases: TGTGCCAGCAGTGAAGCGCCCCAGCATTTT. Its translation is CASSEAPQHF.

This clonotype was detected once. The rearrangement links TRBV7-9 to TRBJ1-6; 7 bases map to TRBD1. The trim removed 4 bases at V and 8 bases at J, leaving 11 bases unmatched. Looked up from germline, CDR1 is SEHNR and CDR2 is FQNEAQ (reference sequence). This CDR3 comprises 16 residues. The CDR3 nucleotides are TGTGCCAGCAGCTCCTCCCCCGGGACAGAGGATTCACCCCTCCACTTT. This codes for CASSSSPGTEDSPLHF.

This clonotype was observed many times. DNA for the CDR3: TGTGCCATCAGTGAGTCGATGGGAACGGGTGAAAAACTGTTTTTT. This gives the protein CAISESMGTGEKLFF. V usage is TRBV10-3 and J usage is TRBJ1-4; D gene uncertain. The V end lost 0 bases, the J end lost 7 bases, and 12 bases lay between the germline ends. Germline V CDR1 and CDR2: ENHRY, SYGVKD. The CDR3 spans 15 residues.

This clonotype was counted many times. The genes are TRBV20-1 and TRBJ2-7; 10 nucleotides match TRBD2. Trimming at V came to 3 bases and at J to 1 base, leaving 9 bases not matched to a gene. CDR1 and CDR2 (germline): DFQATT, SNEGSKA (reference sequence). The CDR3 contains 16 residues. The CDR3 loop is CSASGVAGGRSYEQYF. CDR3 coding DNA: TGCAGTGCTAGTGGGGTAGCGGGAGGAAGATCCTACGAGCAGTACTTC.

As concerns this clonotype: One junction end disagrees with the germline gene, perhaps due to a read error. CDR3 protein: CASSSLRRDNLFF. CDR3 bases: TGTGCCAGCAGTTCCCTCCGGCGGGACAATCTGTTTTTT. This chain connects TRBV10-3 to TRBJ1-4, with a possible D match to TRBD1 (6 bases). CDR1 ENHRY and CDR2 SYGVKD come from the germline V gene. The CDR3 is 13 amino acids.

As for this clonotype: This may be a read error, as it is one base from a much larger clone. This chain connects TRBV10-3 to TRBJ2-5; D could derive from TRBD1 or TRBD2 (5 bases each). V was trimmed by 3 bases and J by 5 bases, leaving 13 bases between them. The CDR3 sequence is 14 residues long. Per germline, CDR1 ENHRY and CDR2 SYGVKD. As DNA, the CDR3 is TGTGCCATCAGTGATTCCGGGGCTGGGGAGACCCAGTACTTC. Translation: CAISDSGAGETQYF.

V usage is TRBV10-2 and J usage is TRBJ1-5, with D possibly being TRBD1 (5 bases). Germline CDR1 and CDR2: WSHSY and SAAADI. Trimming left V 8 bases short and J 6 bases short, with 17 bases between. The CDR3 runs 14 residues. CDR3 sequence (DNA): TGCGCCAGCGTAGGGCAGGGCCTAAGTCAGCCCCAGCATTTT. Encoded protein: CASVGQGLSQPQHF.

This clonotype was seen a handful of times. The junction differs from germline at one of its ends, possibly a read error. The V and J genes are TRBV7-9 and TRBJ1-1; D perhaps matches TRBD1 (5 bases). The length of the CDR3 is 14 residues. The germline CDR1 and CDR2 sequences are SEHNR and FQNEAQ (reference sequence). CDR3 sequence: CASSQGGVPRTGDF. CDR3 bases: TGTGCCAGCAGCCAGGGCGGTGTACCGAGGACGGGGGATTTT.

This clonotype was observed many times. The genes are TRBV20-1 and TRBJ2-7; TRBD2 is a possible D gene (7 bases). The CDR3 is made up of 15 amino acids. The V end was cut by 0 bases, the J end by 5 bases, with 17 bases between. CDR1 and CDR2 (germline): DFQATT, SNEGSKA (reference sequence). This CDR3 reads CSARDGGGSWNEQYF. The CDR3 DNA reads TGCAGTGCTAGAGATGGGGGCGGGAGTTGGAACGAGCAGTACTTC.

The chain links TRBV20-1 to TRBJ2-7; 8 nucleotides agree with TRBD1. Germline-derived CDR1 and CDR2 are DFQATT and SNEGSKA (reference sequence). With 0 bases clipped from V and 3 bases from J, the junction kept 7 bases outside the gene matches. The CDR3 sequence is 15 residues long. Here the CDR3 DNA reads TGCAGTGCTAGAGATAGGAGGACAGGGTTCTACGAGCAGTACTTC. Translating it yields CSARDRRTGFYEQYF.

The table lists this clonotype with many counts. The chain recombines TRBV7-9 with TRBJ2-7; 11 positions agree with TRBD1. The CDR3 consists of 14 residues. Germline values: CDR1 SEHNR, CDR2 FQNEAQ (reference sequence). The J segment lost 2 bases and the V segment lost 4 bases, leaving 1 base of the junction unmatched. The CDR3 DNA reads TGTGCCAGCAGCTCGGGACAGGGGGCCTACGAGCAGTACTTC. It is translated as CASSSGQGAYEQYF.

With regard to this clonotype: A much larger clonotype is one base distant, so this may be a read error. The V call is TRBV7-2, the J call TRBJ2-7; D is undetermined. The germline CDR1 and CDR2 sequences are SGHTA and FQGNSA. This CDR3 has 12 residues. Trimming removed 7 bases at V and 3 bases at J, with 10 bases between. The CDR3 protein is CASNRTDYEQYF. The CDR3 DNA follows: TGTGCCAGCAACCGAACCGACTACGAGCAGTACTTC.

This clonotype was recorded many times. This chain connects TRBV7-9 to TRBJ1-1; D gene unclear. Trimming stripped 5 bases from V and 5 bases from J, with 12 bases between. Germline CDR1 reads SEHNR; CDR2 reads FQNEAQ (reference sequence). The CDR3 totals 13 residues. The CDR3: CASSVGRPTEAFF. DNA of the CDR3: TGTGCCAGCAGCGTAGGGAGGCCGACTGAAGCTTTCTTT.

This clonotype occurred many times. This chain connects TRBV15 to TRBJ2-5; 9 nucleotides line up with TRBD2. Germline V CDR1 and CDR2: LNHNV, YYDKDF (reference sequence). V dropped 5 bases and J dropped 6; count of bases not matched to a gene: 10. CDR3 size: 15 residues. The CDR3 spells CATSGGGLAGQTQYF. In DNA, the CDR3 is TGTGCCACCAGCGGGGGGGGACTAGCTGGGCAGACCCAGTACTTC.

This clonotype appeared many times. The chain combines TRBV7-3 with TRBJ1-1; D might be TRBD1 (5 bases). CDR3 length: 15 amino acids. The ends were cut back, 1 base at V and 1 base at J, with 10 bases in the middle. In germline, CDR1 is SGHTA, CDR2 FQGTGA. Here the CDR3 reads CASSLRGGPNTEAFF. CDR3 sequence (DNA): TGTGCCAGCAGCTTAAGGGGGGGACCGAACACTGAAGCTTTCTTT.

The V call is TRBV20-1, the J call TRBJ2-5; either TRBD1 or TRBD2 may fit D (6 bases each). Germline V gene sequence: CDR1 DFQATT, CDR2 SNEGSKA (reference sequence). CDR3 length: 14 residues. V was trimmed by 3 bases and J by 2 bases, leaving 13 bases between them. For the CDR3, the DNA is TGCAGTGCTAGTCCAGGGGCGGGACAAGAGACCCAGTACTTC. Protein: CSASPGAGQETQYF.

The chain has TRBV10-3 and TRBJ1-5, with D uncertain. V was shortened by 11 bases and J by 0 bases, with 2 bases between the two germline ends. The CDR3 loop spans 10 amino acids. The germline V gene encodes CDR1 ENHRY and CDR2 SYGVKD. This CDR3 is CAASNQPQHF. CDR3 in DNA: TGTGCCGCTAGCAATCAGCCCCAGCATTTT.

On this clonotype itself: A much more abundant neighbour one base away suggests this may be a read error. CDR3 protein: CASSNGRTIYF. The CDR3 DNA reads as TGTGCCAGCAGCAACGGCAGAACCATATATTTT. This sequence joins TRBV7-2 and TRBJ1-3; D is ambiguous. This CDR3 is built from 11 residues. CDR1 SGHTA and CDR2 FQGNSA come from the germline V gene. V lost 5 bases and J lost 10, with 9 bases in between.

This chain connects TRBV6-2 or TRBV6-3 to TRBJ1-1; unclear D gene. The CDR3 consists of 14 residues. V was cut by 4 bases and J by 8 bases, with 17 bases left in between. Germline V gene sequence: CDR1 MNHEY, CDR2 SVGEGT. CDR3 sequence reads: CASSLGTVRWEAFF. The CDR3 nucleotides are TGTGCCAGCAGTTTAGGCACCGTGAGGTGGGAAGCTTTCTTT.